This TCR beta chain was captured in a study of beta chain features in type 1 diabetes. Of the isolated RNA, all was reverse transcribed, and so the sequenced material was expressed TCRB transcripts. Approximately 3.5 million reads, on average, came from each naive, central memory and regulatory T cell sample. TCRdb's table, derived via immunoSEQ multiplex PCR, lists solely in-frame clones and lacks some. The table lists nearly 350,000 clones, roughly 8% of them singletons, with 0.44% in the top ten. This CDR3 comprises 11 residues. V was clipped by 5 bases and J by 6 bases, with 8 bases between them. CDR1 is SEHNR and CDR2 is FQNEAQ in the germline V gene (reference sequence).

The gene calls are TRBV7-9 and TRBJ2-7; D not resolved. Sequencing used central memory CD4+ T cells from blood. The origin of this receptor is a woman under 30 in good health. CDR3 region: CASSMLGEQYF. The CDR3 DNA reads as TGTGCCAGCAGCATGTTAGGCGAGCAGTACTTC.